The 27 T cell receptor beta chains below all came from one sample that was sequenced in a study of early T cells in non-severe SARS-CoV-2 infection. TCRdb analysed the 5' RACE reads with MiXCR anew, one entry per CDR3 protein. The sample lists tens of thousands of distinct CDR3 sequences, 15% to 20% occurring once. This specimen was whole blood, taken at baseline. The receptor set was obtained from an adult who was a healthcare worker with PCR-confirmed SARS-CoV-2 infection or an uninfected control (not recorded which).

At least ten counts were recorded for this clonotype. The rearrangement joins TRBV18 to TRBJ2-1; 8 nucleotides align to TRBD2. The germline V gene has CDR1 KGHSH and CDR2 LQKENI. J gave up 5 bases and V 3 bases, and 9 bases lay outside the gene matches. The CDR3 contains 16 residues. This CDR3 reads CASSPGGGGTDNEQFF. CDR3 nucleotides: TGTGCCAGCTCACCCGGGGGGGGCGGGACCGACAATGAGCAGTTCTTC.

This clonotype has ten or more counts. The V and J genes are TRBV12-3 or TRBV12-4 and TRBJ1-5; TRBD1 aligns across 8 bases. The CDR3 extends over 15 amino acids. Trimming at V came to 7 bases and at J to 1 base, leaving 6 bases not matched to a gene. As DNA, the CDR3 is TGTGCCAGCAATAGACAGGGGCCAAGCAATCAGCCCCAGCATTTT. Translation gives CASNRQGPSNQPQHF.

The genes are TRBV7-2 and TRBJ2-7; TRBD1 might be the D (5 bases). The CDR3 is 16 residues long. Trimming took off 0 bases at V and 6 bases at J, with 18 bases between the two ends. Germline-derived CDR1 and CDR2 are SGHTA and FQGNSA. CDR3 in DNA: TGTGCCAGCAGCTTAGCAGGGGTAACCTCTCCGGGCGAGCAGTACTTC. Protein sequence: CASSLAGVTSPGEQYF.

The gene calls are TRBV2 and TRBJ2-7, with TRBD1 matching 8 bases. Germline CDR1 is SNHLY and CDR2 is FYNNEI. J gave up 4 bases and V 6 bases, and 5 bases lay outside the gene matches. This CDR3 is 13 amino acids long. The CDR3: CASRGTGKYEQYF. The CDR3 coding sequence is TGTGCCAGCAGGGGGACAGGAAAGTACGAGCAGTACTTC.

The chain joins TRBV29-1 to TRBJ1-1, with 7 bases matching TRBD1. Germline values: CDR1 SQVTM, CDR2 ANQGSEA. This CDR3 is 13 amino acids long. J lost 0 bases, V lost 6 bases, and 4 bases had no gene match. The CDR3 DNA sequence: TGCAGCGTCCACGGACAGGTGAACACTGAAGCTTTCTTT. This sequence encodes CSVHGQVNTEAFF.

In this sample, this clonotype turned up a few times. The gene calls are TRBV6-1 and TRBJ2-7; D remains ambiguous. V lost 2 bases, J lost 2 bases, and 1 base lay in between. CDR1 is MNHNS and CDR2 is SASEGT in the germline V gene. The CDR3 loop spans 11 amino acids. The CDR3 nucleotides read TGTGCCAGCAGTGAACCCTACGAGCAGTACTTC. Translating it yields CASSEPYEQYF.

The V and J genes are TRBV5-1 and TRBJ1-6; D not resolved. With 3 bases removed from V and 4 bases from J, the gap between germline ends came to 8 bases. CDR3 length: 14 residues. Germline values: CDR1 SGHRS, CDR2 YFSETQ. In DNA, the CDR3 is TGCGCCAGCAGCTCCGGACGGTATAATTCACCCCTCCACTTT. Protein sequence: CASSSGRYNSPLHF.

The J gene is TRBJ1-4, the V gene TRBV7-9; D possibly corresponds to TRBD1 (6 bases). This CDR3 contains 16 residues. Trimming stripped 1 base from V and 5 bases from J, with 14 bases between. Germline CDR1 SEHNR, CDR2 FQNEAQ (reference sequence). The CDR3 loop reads CASSLVWTAQNEKLFF. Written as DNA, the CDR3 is TGTGCCAGCAGCTTAGTCTGGACAGCCCAGAATGAAAAACTGTTTTTT.

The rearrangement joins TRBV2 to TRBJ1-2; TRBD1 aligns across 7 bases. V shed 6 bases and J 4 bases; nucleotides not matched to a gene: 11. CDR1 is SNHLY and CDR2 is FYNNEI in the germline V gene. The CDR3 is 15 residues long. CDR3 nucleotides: TGTGCCAGCAGAGACCCGGGACAGATAATCTATGGCTACACCTTC. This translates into CASRDPGQIIYGYTF. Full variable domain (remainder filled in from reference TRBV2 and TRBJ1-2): EPEVTQTPSHQVTQMGQEVILRCVPISNHLYFYWYRQILGQKVEFLVSFYNNEISEKSEIFDDQFSVERPDGSNFTLKIRSTKLEDSAMYFCASRDPGQIIYGYTFGSGTRLTVV.

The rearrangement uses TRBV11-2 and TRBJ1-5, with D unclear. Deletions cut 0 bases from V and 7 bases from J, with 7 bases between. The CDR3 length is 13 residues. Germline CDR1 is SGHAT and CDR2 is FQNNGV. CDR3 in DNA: TGTGCCAGCAGCTTAGAACGGAACCAGCCCCAGCATTTT. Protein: CASSLERNQPQHF.

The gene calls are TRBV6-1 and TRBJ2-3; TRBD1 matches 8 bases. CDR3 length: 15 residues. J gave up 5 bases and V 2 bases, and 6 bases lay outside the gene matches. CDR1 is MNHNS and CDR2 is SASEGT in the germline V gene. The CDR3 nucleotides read TGTGCCAGCAGTGAAACACGACAGGGGCTAGATACGCAGTATTTT. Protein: CASSETRQGLDTQYF.

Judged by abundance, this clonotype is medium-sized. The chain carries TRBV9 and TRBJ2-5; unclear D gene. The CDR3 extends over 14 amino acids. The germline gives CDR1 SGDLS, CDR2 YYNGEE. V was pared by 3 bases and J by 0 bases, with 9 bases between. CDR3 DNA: TGTGCCAGCAGCGGTTTCGGGTACCAAGAGACCCAGTACTTC. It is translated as CASSGFGYQETQYF.

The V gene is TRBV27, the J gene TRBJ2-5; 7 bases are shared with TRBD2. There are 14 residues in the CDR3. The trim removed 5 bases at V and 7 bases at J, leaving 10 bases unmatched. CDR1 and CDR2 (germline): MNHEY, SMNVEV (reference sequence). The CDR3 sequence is CASSNTAGVGTQYF. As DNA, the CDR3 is TGTGCCAGCAGTAACACCGCGGGAGTAGGGACCCAGTACTTC.

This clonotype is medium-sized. The CDR3 DNA is TGTGCCAGCAGCTTAGATGGGAGTCTAGGCTACGAGCAGTACTTC. As protein: CASSLDGSLGYEQYF. The V call is TRBV11-2, the J call TRBJ2-7; possible D gene TRBD2, 5 bases. The germline CDR1 and CDR2 sequences are SGHAT and FQNNGV. The CDR3 covers 15 residues. The V gene lost 0 bases and the J gene lost 3 bases, with 12 bases spanning the gap. Variable domain in full (rest from reference TRBV11-2 and TRBJ2-7): EAGVAQSPRYKIIEKRQSVAFWCNPISGHATLYWYQQILGQGPKLLIQFQNNGVVDDSQLPKDRFSAERLKGVDSTLKIQPAKLEDSAVYLCASSLDGSLGYEQYFGPGTRLTVT.

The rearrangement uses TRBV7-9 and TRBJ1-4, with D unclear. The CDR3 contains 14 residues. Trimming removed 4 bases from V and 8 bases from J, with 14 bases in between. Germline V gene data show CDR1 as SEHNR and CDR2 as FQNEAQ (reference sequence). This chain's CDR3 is CASSWNQPEEKLFF. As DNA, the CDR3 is TGTGCCAGCAGCTGGAATCAACCGGAGGAAAAACTGTTTTTT.

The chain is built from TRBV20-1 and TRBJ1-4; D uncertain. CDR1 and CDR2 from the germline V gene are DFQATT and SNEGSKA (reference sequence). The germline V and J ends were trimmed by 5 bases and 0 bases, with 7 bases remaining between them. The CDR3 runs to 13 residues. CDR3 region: CSASHTTNEKLFF. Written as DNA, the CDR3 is TGCAGTGCTTCACACACAACTAATGAAAAACTGTTTTTT.

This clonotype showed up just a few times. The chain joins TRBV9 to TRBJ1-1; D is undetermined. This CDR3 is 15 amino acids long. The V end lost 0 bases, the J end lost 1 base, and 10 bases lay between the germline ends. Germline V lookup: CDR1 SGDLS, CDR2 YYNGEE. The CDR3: CASSVGLDKNTEAFF. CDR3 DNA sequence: TGTGCCAGCAGCGTAGGTTTAGATAAGAACACTGAAGCTTTCTTT.

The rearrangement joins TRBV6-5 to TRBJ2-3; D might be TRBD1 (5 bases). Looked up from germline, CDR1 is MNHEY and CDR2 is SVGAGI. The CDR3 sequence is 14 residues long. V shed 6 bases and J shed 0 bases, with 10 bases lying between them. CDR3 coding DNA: TGTGCCAGCAGCCTTCGACAGAGCACAGATACGCAGTATTTT. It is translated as CASSLRQSTDTQYF.

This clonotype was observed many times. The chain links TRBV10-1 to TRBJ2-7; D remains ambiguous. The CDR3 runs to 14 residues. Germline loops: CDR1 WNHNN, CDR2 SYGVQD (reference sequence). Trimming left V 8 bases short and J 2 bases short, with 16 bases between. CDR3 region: CASPVGQSPYEQYF. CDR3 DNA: TGCGCCAGCCCCGTAGGGCAGTCCCCCTACGAGCAGTACTTC.

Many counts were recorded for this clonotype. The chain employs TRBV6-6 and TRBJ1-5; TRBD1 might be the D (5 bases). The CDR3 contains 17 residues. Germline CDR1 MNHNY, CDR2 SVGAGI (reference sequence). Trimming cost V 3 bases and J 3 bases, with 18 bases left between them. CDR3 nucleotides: TGTGCCAGCAGTTATTCGTCGGGGACGGAATCCAATCAGCCCCAGCATTTT. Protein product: CASSYSSGTESNQPQHF.

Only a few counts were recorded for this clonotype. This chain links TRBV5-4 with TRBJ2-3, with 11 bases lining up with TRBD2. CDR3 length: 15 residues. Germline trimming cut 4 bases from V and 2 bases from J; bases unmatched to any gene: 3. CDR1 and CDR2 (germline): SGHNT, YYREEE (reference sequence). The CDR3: CASSLLAGATDTQYF. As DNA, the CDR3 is TGTGCCAGCAGCCTACTAGCGGGGGCCACAGATACGCAGTATTTT.

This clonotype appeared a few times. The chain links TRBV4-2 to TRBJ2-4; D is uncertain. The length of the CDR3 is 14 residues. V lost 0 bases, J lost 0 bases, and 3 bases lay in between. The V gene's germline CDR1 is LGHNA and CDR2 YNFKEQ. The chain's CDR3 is CASSQDIAKNIQYF. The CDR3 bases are TGTGCCAGCAGCCAAGATATAGCCAAAAACATTCAGTACTTC.

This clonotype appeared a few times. The CDR3: CASSPPVTRNYGYTF. The CDR3 region has the DNA TGTGCCAGCTCACCACCGGTAACCAGAAACTATGGCTACACCTTC. The chain recombines TRBV18 with TRBJ1-2; the D is unclear. CDR3 length equals 15 residues. Trimming cost V 0 bases and J 2 bases, with 10 bases left between them. Germline V gene sequence: CDR1 KGHSH, CDR2 LQKENI.

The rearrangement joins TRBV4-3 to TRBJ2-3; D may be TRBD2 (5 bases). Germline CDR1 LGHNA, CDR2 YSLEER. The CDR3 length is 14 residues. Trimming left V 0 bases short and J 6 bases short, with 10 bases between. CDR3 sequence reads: CASSQDQRVDTQYF. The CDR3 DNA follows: TGCGCCAGCAGCCAAGATCAGAGGGTCGATACGCAGTATTTT.

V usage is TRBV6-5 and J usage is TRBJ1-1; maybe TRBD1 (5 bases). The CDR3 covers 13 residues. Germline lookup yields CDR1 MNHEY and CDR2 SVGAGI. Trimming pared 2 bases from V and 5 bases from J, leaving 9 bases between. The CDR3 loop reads CASSYVGVTEAFF. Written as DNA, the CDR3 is TGTGCCAGCAGTTACGTAGGGGTGACTGAAGCTTTCTTT.

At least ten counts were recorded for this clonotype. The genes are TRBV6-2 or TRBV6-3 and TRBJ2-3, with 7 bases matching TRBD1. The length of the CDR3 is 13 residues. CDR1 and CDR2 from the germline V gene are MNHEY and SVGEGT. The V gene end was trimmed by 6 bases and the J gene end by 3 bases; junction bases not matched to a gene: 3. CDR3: CASRTGTTDTQYF. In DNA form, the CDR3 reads TGTGCCAGCAGGACAGGGACAACAGATACGCAGTATTTT.

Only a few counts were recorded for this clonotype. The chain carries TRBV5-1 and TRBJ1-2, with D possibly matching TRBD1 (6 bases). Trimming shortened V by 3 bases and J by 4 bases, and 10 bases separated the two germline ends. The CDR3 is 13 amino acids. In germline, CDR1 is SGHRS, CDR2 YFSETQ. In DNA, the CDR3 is TGCGCCAGCAGCTCGGACAGCCGCTATGGCTACACCTTC. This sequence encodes CASSSDSRYGYTF.